What follows are 20 T cell receptor beta chains derived from one specimen sequenced in a study of CD8 T cells in Susac syndrome. RNA amounts of roughly 0.5 to 1 ug underwent reverse transcription with random hexamers. TCRdb redid the calling of the immunoSEQ multiplex PCR reads with MiXCR, one entry per CDR3 protein. This table has about 160,000 distinct CDR3 sequences, approximately 94% appearing once. Sequencing input: CD4+ T cells from PBMCs. The source is a human donor with multiple sclerosis.

The genes are TRBV11-2 and TRBJ1-3; D uncertain. This CDR3 is 14 amino acids long. V was shortened by 2 bases and J by 0 bases, with 5 bases between the two germline ends. Looked up from germline, CDR1 is SGHAT and CDR2 is FQNNGV. In nucleotides, the CDR3 is TGTGCCAGCAGCTTAACAAACTCTGGAAACACCATATATTTT. Residues: CASSLTNSGNTIYF. The full variable domain, with the rest looked up from reference TRBV11-2 and TRBJ1-3, is EAGVAQSPRYKIIEKRQSVAFWCNPISGHATLYWYQQILGQGPKLLIQFQNNGVVDDSQLPKDRFSAERLKGVDSTLKIQPAKLEDSAVYLCASSLTNSGNTIYFGEGSWLTVV.

This clonotype was recorded only once. CDR3 coding DNA: TGTGCCAGCAGTTTGTTACGTGGAGAGTCTGGCTACACCTTC. The encoded protein is CASSLLRGESGYTF. This sequence joins TRBV27 and TRBJ1-2; D ambiguous. CDR3 length: 14 amino acids. V gave up 3 bases and J gave up 7 bases, with 15 bases separating them. Per the germline V gene, CDR1 is MNHEY and CDR2 is SMNVEV (reference sequence).

The chain combines TRBV7-9 with TRBJ2-5; D not resolved. Trimming took 8 bases from V and 2 from J, leaving 12 bases between them. Germline CDR1 is SEHNR and CDR2 is FQNEAQ (reference sequence). This CDR3 is 13 amino acids long. The CDR3 protein is CASPEEAQETQYF. The CDR3 DNA is TGTGCCAGCCCAGAAGAGGCTCAAGAGACCCAGTACTTC.

The chain has TRBV23-1 and TRBJ1-5; D gene ambiguous. TRBV23-1 is sorted into the ORF group, with uncertain function. The CDR3 sequence is 15 residues long. Deletions cut 4 bases from V and 1 base from J, with 11 bases between. The CDR3 coding sequence is TGCGCCAGCAGTCCTCGCCCAGGCAGCAATCAGCCCCAGCATTTT. It yields the protein CASSPRPGSNQPQHF.

The V and J genes are TRBV12-3 or TRBV12-4 and TRBJ2-5; weak D call: TRBD1 (7 bases). Trimming took 2 bases from V and 2 from J, leaving 12 bases between them. The CDR3 sequence is 15 residues long. CDR3 residues: CASSLSGGGQETQYF. The CDR3 DNA sequence: TGTGCCAGCAGTTTATCAGGGGGAGGTCAAGAGACCCAGTACTTC.

The chain combines TRBV12-3 or TRBV12-4 with TRBJ2-5; D is unresolved. There are 14 residues in the CDR3. The V end lost 3 bases, the J end lost 0 bases, and 8 bases lay between the germline ends. DNA for the CDR3: TGTGCCAGCAGTTTGCAGGAGAACCAAGAGACCCAGTACTTC. Its translation: CASSLQENQETQYF.

The chain links TRBV4-1 to TRBJ2-1; TRBD2 aligns across 8 bases. Per germline, CDR1 MGHRA and CDR2 YSYEKL. The V and J ends lost 1 base and 3 bases, in that order; junction bases with no gene match: 8. The CDR3 consists of 17 residues. CDR3 in DNA: TGCGCCAGCAGCCAAGGGTCAGCGGGAGATCGCTACAATGAGCAGTTCTTC. Amino acids: CASSQGSAGDRYNEQFF.

This clonotype was seen only a few times. This chain connects TRBV7-3 to TRBJ2-3, with 13 bases identical to TRBD2. The CDR3 loop spans 15 amino acids. Germline values: CDR1 SGHTA, CDR2 FQGTGA. Trimming took 4 bases from V and 5 from J; bases not matched to a gene: 3. The CDR3 DNA follows: TGTGCCAGCAGCTCCCGACTAGCGGGAGGAGATACGCAGTATTTT. Translating it yields CASSSRLAGGDTQYF.

The chain has TRBV7-2 and TRBJ2-7; no clear D. V was trimmed by 0 bases and J by 3 bases, leaving 6 bases between them. The CDR3 is made up of 13 amino acids. The V gene's germline CDR1 is SGHTA and CDR2 FQGNSA. CDR3 DNA sequence: TGTGCCAGCAGCTTAGCGGTTCGCTACGAGCAGTACTTC. It is translated as CASSLAVRYEQYF.

This chain uses TRBV2 with TRBJ2-3, with no clear D. Germline CDR1 SNHLY, CDR2 FYNNEI. V was trimmed by 3 bases and J by 1 base, leaving 11 bases between them. The CDR3 runs 15 residues. In nucleotides, the CDR3 is TGTGCCAGCAGTGAGCAATTACCGCGCACAGATACGCAGTATTTT. Amino acids: CASSEQLPRTDTQYF.

The chain has TRBV12-3 or TRBV12-4 and TRBJ2-1; no clear D gene. V shed 0 bases and J shed 7 bases, with 4 bases lying between them. The CDR3 has 12 amino acids. Here the CDR3 DNA reads TGTGCCAGCAGTTTAGCGGGGAATGAGCAGTTCTTC. Encoded protein: CASSLAGNEQFF.

The rearrangement uses TRBV30 and TRBJ2-1; the match to TRBD2 covers 10 bases. V shed 1 base, J shed 1 base, and the junction held 1 base outside the gene matches. CDR1 and CDR2 (germline): GTSNPN, SVGIG (reference sequence). The CDR3 runs to 15 residues. This CDR3 reads CAWSGGLASYNEQFF. The CDR3 DNA follows: TGTGCCTGGAGTGGGGGACTAGCGTCCTACAATGAGCAGTTCTTC.

The gene calls are TRBV20-1 and TRBJ1-1, with D perhaps matching TRBD1 (5 bases). The length of the CDR3 is 11 residues. The V gene's germline CDR1 is DFQATT and CDR2 SNEGSKA (reference sequence). Trimming took off 6 bases at V and 7 bases at J, with 12 bases between the two ends. The CDR3 DNA is TGCAGTGCCGGGGCCCAAGTTGAAGCTTTCTTT. Residues: CSAGAQVEAFF.

The DNA for the CDR3 is TGTGCCAGCAGCGTAAGTGTCCACAGCGGCACAGATACGCAGTATTTT. Its protein product is CASSVSVHSGTDTQYF. The chain employs TRBV9 and TRBJ2-3; no reliable D call. The germline gives CDR1 SGDLS, CDR2 YYNGEE. Between the trimmed V and J ends, which lost 1 base and 1 base, there was a span of 13 bases. The CDR3 consists of 16 residues.

In this sample, this clonotype turned up once. The chain combines TRBV4-1 with TRBJ2-4; 10 nucleotides align to TRBD1. The V segment lost 5 bases and the J segment 5 bases; nucleotides outside the gene matches: 6. The CDR3 covers 15 residues. Germline loops: CDR1 MGHRA, CDR2 YSYEKL. The CDR3 loop is CASSKPGTGENIQYF. DNA for the CDR3: TGCGCCAGCAGCAAACCCGGGACAGGGGAAAACATTCAGTACTTC.

V is TRBV20-1 and J is TRBJ2-2; possible D gene TRBD2, 6 bases. Trimming removed 5 bases from V and 1 base from J, with 11 bases in between. This CDR3 contains 14 residues. Germline loops: CDR1 DFQATT, CDR2 SNEGSKA (reference sequence). CDR3 in DNA: TGCAGTGCTCGAGCGGGCCTGAACACCGGGGAGCTGTTTTTT. Its protein product is CSARAGLNTGELFF.

The chain links TRBV6-6 to TRBJ2-1; tentatively, D is TRBD2 (5 bases). The CDR3 runs to 12 residues. Trimming pared 2 bases from V and 8 bases from J, leaving 7 bases between. The V gene's germline CDR1 is MNHNY and CDR2 SVGAGI (reference sequence). The CDR3 DNA sequence: TGTGCCAGCAGTTACAGGCGGGATGAGCAGTTCTTC. Residues: CASSYRRDEQFF.

The CDR3 sequence is CTTQAGGYTF. The CDR3 DNA sequence: TGCACTACCCAGGCCGGGGGCTACACCTTC. The chain joins TRBV20-1 to TRBJ1-2; D is undetermined. Germline CDR1 and CDR2: DFQATT and SNEGSKA (reference sequence). The CDR3 has 10 residues.

The rearrangement uses TRBV5-1 and TRBJ2-7, with unresolved D. The V gene's germline CDR1 is SGHRS and CDR2 YFSETQ. This CDR3 contains 14 residues. V was clipped by 4 bases and J by 0 bases, with 11 bases between them. CDR3 sequence: CASSVGRLSYEQYF. The CDR3 DNA follows: TGCGCCAGCAGCGTTGGTCGGCTCTCCTACGAGCAGTACTTC. Using reference TRBV5-1 and TRBJ2-7 for the parts outside the CDR3, the full variable domain is KAGVTQTPRYLIKTRGQQVTLSCSPISGHRSVSWYQQTPGQGLQFLFEYFSETQRNKGNFPGRFSGRQFSNSRSEMNVSTLELGDSALYLCASSVGRLSYEQYFGPGTRLTVT.

The chain links TRBV29-1 to TRBJ1-2; D gene unclear. Trimming cost V 6 bases and J 6 bases, with 14 bases left between them. The CDR3 is 12 residues long. The germline CDR1 and CDR2 sequences are SQVTM and ANQGSEA. Here the CDR3 DNA reads TGCAGCGTCGGGCAACTTGGGAATGGCTACACCTTC. Amino acids: CSVGQLGNGYTF. Filled out from reference TRBV29-1 and TRBJ1-2, the complete variable domain reads SAVISQKPSRDICQRGTSLTIQCQVDSQVTMMFWYRQQPGQSLTLIATANQGSEATYESGFVIDKFPISRPNLTFSTLTVSNMSPEDSSIYLCSVGQLGNGYTFGSGTRLTVV.